This passage covers 10 T cell receptor beta chains from one sample sequenced in a study of blood T cells in healthy people across ages. Alongside a J-beta primer mix, a sample-barcoded 5' primer served in a second PCR lasting 7 to 11 cycles. TCRdb itself ran the 5' RACE reads through MiXCR, one entry per CDR3 protein. The table lists roughly 680,000 distinct CDR3 sequences, around 21% of them singletons, with more than 3% in the top ten. The sequencing sample was made of blood. These receptor sequences come from an older man in good health.

The J gene is TRBJ2-5, the V gene TRBV20-1; no clear D gene. CDR3 length: 12 residues. Trimming shortened V by 0 bases and J by 6 bases, and 8 bases separated the two germline ends. CDR1 is DFQATT and CDR2 is SNEGSKA in the germline V gene (reference sequence). The CDR3 protein is CSARDFRKTQYF. CDR3 DNA: TGCAGTGCTAGAGATTTTCGTAAGACCCAGTACTTC.

This clonotype occurred a few times. This chain connects TRBV20-1 to TRBJ2-5; D unresolved. This CDR3 is 15 amino acids long. The germline CDR1 and CDR2 sequences are DFQATT and SNEGSKA (reference sequence). V was pared by 5 bases and J by 1 base, with 17 bases between. The CDR3 DNA is TGCAGTGCTCACCCGCCACCCGTAACCCAAGAGACCCAGTACTTC. Amino acid sequence: CSAHPPPVTQETQYF.

A few counts support this clonotype. The chain has TRBV7-3 and TRBJ2-7; possibly TRBD2 for D (5 bases). This CDR3 region has 13 residues. Germline CDR1 is SGHTA and CDR2 is FQGTGA. With 5 bases removed from V and 4 bases from J, the gap between germline ends came to 12 bases. The CDR3 here is CASSPGNNYEQYF. The CDR3 DNA reads as TGTGCCAGCAGCCCCGGGAATAATTACGAGCAGTACTTC.

This chain joins TRBV3-1 and TRBJ2-5; 8 nucleotides align to TRBD2. V was clipped by 6 bases and J by 3 bases; unmatched bases: 6. The CDR3 sequence is 14 residues long. CDR1 LGHDT and CDR2 YNNKEL come from the germline V gene (reference sequence). The CDR3 DNA sequence: TGTGCCAGCAGTCCCGGGAGGGCCAAAGAGACCCAGTACTTC. Protein product: CASSPGRAKETQYF.

This clonotype was observed a handful of times. The V and J genes are TRBV12-5 and TRBJ2-3; D not certain. CDR1 LGHNT and CDR2 FRNRAP come from the germline V gene. CDR3 size: 13 residues. Trimming took off 2 bases at V and 3 bases at J, with 6 bases between the two ends. CDR3 protein: CASGLSGTDTQYF. CDR3 nucleotide sequence: TGTGCTAGTGGTTTGTCTGGGACAGATACGCAGTATTTT.

This clonotype was counted many times. V usage is TRBV20-1 and J usage is TRBJ2-7; 8 nucleotides line up with TRBD1. V lost 5 bases to trimming and J lost 4 bases; unmatched junction nucleotides: 4. From germline, CDR1 is DFQATT and CDR2 SNEGSKA (reference sequence). The CDR3 has 12 residues. CDR3 residues: CSAGDRSYEQYF. Here the CDR3 DNA reads TGCAGTGCTGGGGACAGGAGTTACGAGCAGTACTTC.

Only a few counts were recorded for this clonotype. An end of the junction does not agree with germline; a read error may underlie this. The rearrangement joins TRBV6-5 to TRBJ2-1; D unresolved. Germline lookup yields CDR1 MNHEY and CDR2 SVGAGI. CDR3 length: 15 residues. The CDR3 DNA sequence: TGTGCCGGCAGACCACAGACGAGCTCCTACAATGAGCAGTTCTTC. Residues: CAGRPQTSSYNEQFF.

The chain couples TRBV12-3 or TRBV12-4 to TRBJ2-5; 9 positions match TRBD1. The J call is in doubt because the DNA end fits TRBJ2-1 better. The CDR3 sequence is 16 residues long. The CDR3 sequence: CASRGLGTGYYNEQFF. In DNA, the CDR3 is TGTGCCAGCAGAGGGCTTGGGACAGGGTACTACAATGAGCAGTTCTTC.

Only a few counts were recorded for this clonotype. The chain carries TRBV2 and TRBJ2-3, with TRBD1 matching over 9 bases. The CDR3 is 15 residues long. With V trimmed by 6 bases and J by 0 bases, 4 bases remained unmatched. Germline CDR1 reads SNHLY; CDR2 reads FYNNEI. The CDR3 is CASSQQGASTDTQYF. CDR3 coding DNA: TGTGCCAGCAGCCAACAGGGGGCTAGCACAGATACGCAGTATTTT.

This clonotype was seen only a few times. The rearrangement joins TRBV20-1 to TRBJ1-5; 8 nucleotides match TRBD1. There are 16 residues in the CDR3. Germline V gives CDR1 DFQATT, CDR2 SNEGSKA (reference sequence). V lost 0 bases, J lost 2 bases, and 6 bases stayed unmatched. The CDR3 loop reads CSARDPTGGGNQPQHF. CDR3 sequence (DNA): TGCAGTGCTAGAGATCCCACAGGGGGAGGCAATCAGCCCCAGCATTTT.